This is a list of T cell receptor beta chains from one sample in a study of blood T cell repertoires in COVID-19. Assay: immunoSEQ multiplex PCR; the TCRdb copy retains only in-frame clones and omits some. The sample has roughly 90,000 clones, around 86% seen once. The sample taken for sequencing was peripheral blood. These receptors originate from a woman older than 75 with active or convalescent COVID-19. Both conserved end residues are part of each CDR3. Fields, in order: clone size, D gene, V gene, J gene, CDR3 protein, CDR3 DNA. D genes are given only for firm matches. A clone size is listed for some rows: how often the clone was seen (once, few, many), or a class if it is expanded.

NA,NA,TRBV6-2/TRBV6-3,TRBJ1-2,CASSYSGAITGGYTF,TGTGCCAGCAGTTACTCGGGGGCCATCACGGGTGGCTACACCTTC
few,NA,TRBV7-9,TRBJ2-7,CASSLLGPEQYF,TGTGCCAGCAGCCTACTAGGGCCCGAGCAGTACTTC
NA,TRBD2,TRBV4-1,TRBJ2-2,CASSQGLAGGGTGELFF,TGCGCCAGCAGCCAAGGACTAGCGGGGGGAGGAACCGGGGAGCTGTTTTTT
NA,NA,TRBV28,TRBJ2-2,CASSLPSGGSGELFF,TGTGCCAGCAGTTTACCCTCCGGGGGTTCCGGGGAGCTGTTTTTT
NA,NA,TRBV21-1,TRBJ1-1,CASSKKPPRPEAFF,TGTGCCAGCAGCAAAAAGCCTCCGCGCCCTGAAGCTTTCTTT
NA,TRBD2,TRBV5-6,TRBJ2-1,CASSFKREYYNEQFF,TGTGCCAGCAGCTTCAAGCGGGAGTACTACAATGAGCAGTTCTTC
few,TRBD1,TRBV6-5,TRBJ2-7,CASSPGTGPYEQYF,TGTGCCAGCAGTCCCGGGACAGGGCCCTACGAGCAGTACTTC
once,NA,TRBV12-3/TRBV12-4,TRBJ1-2,CASSLEGTYGYTF,TGTGCCAGCAGTTTGGAGGGGACGTATGGCTACACCTTC
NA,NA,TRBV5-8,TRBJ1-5,CASSLQSTSNQPQHF,TGTGCCAGCAGCTTACAGAGCACTAGCAATCAGCCCCAGCATTTT
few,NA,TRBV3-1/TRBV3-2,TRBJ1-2,CASSQVAGIGYGYTF,TGTGCCAGCAGCCAAGTTGCAGGGATCGGCTATGGCTACACCTTC
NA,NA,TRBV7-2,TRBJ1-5,CASSRTGDRNQPQHF,TGTGCCAGCAGCCGGACCGGGGATCGGAATCAGCCCCAGCATTTT
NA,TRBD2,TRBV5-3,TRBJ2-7,CARSLVVVAGAYEQYF,TGTGCCAGAAGCTTAGTCGTGGTAGCGGGGGCCTACGAGCAGTACTTC
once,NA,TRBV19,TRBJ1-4,CASNGEDLGSTNEKLFF,TGTGCCAGTAACGGGGAGGACTTAGGGTCAACTAATGAAAAACTGTTTTTT